These T cell receptor beta chains were read from a single sample in a study of breast tumors, draining lymph nodes, adjacent tissues. In TCRdb, the multiplex PCR reads were re-called with MiXCR into one record per CDR3 protein. The table has tens of thousands of distinct CDR3 sequences, about 21% seen once; the top ten hold approximately 8%. The sequencing sample was made of breast tumor tissue. The receptors stem from a female donor with breast cancer. Some clones in this sample may be carry-over from other donors' samples. The CDR3 runs from the conserved cysteine through the conserved F or W. The order of the fields is clone size, J gene, V gene, D gene, CDR3 DNA, CDR3 protein. D genes are given only for firm matches. Clone sizes are given selectively: once, few, many, or a class where the clone is expanded.

abundance: few; j_gene: TRBJ1-6; v_gene: TRBV3-1; d_gene: TRBD1; CDR3nt: TGTGCCAGCAGGGAAACAGGGGACTTCTCCTATAATTCACCCCTCCACTTT; CDR3aa: CASRETGDFSYNSPLHF
abundance: many; j_gene: TRBJ1-5; v_gene: TRBV2; d_gene: TRBD1; CDR3nt: TGTGCCAGCAGCTTGAACAGGGGTCCTCAGCCCCAGCATTTT; CDR3aa: CASSLNRGPQPQHF
abundance: many; j_gene: TRBJ2-3; v_gene: TRBV11-2; d_gene: TRBD2; CDR3nt: TGTGCCAGCAGCTTATGGGGGACTAGCGGGGCGCAGTATTTT; CDR3aa: CASSLWGTSGAQYF
abundance: many; j_gene: TRBJ2-7; v_gene: TRBV5-1; d_gene: .; CDR3nt: TGCGCCAGCAGCTTGGGGGGGTCCTGGGCCGAGCAGTACTTC; CDR3aa: CASSLGGSWAEQYF
abundance: .; j_gene: TRBJ2-5; v_gene: TRBV25-1; d_gene: .; CDR3nt: TGTGCCAGCAGTGCCACGGAGACCCAGTACTTC; CDR3aa: CASSATETQYF
abundance: many; j_gene: TRBJ2-6; v_gene: TRBV5-4; d_gene: .; CDR3nt: TGTGCCAGCAGCTTTACAGGGACTGGGGCCAACGTCCTGACTTTC; CDR3aa: CASSFTGTGANVLTF
abundance: many; j_gene: TRBJ2-3; v_gene: TRBV6-5; d_gene: .; CDR3nt: TGTGCCAGCAAACCGCGGCCGGACACAGATACGCAGTATTTT; CDR3aa: CASKPRPDTDTQYF
abundance: few; j_gene: TRBJ2-5; v_gene: TRBV30; d_gene: TRBD2; CDR3nt: TGTGCCTGGACCAGGACTAGCTCCGAGACCCAGTACTTC; CDR3aa: CAWTRTSSETQYF
abundance: many; j_gene: TRBJ2-1; v_gene: TRBV4-2; d_gene: .; CDR3nt: TGTGCCAGCAGTCCGGGTCCGGGCAATGAGCAGTTCTTC; CDR3aa: CASSPGPGNEQFF
abundance: many; j_gene: TRBJ2-1; v_gene: TRBV20-1; d_gene: TRBD1; CDR3nt: TGCAGTGCTAGGGGACAGGGGTACAATGAGCAGTTCTTC; CDR3aa: CSARGQGYNEQFF
abundance: few; j_gene: TRBJ2-3; v_gene: TRBV28; d_gene: .; CDR3nt: TGTGCCAGCAGTTCGGCTCAATTAGGGCCAGATACGCAGTATTTT; CDR3aa: CASSSAQLGPDTQYF
abundance: many; j_gene: TRBJ2-3; v_gene: TRBV7-9; d_gene: TRBD2; CDR3nt: TGTGCCAGCAGTCGGGGGGGCGCAGATACGCAGTATTTT; CDR3aa: CASSRGGADTQYF
abundance: many; j_gene: TRBJ2-7; v_gene: TRBV5-5; d_gene: .; CDR3nt: TGTGCCAGCAGCCGGGGGGCGGGAGCCCACCCGGAGCAGTACTTC; CDR3aa: CASSRGAGAHPEQYF
abundance: many; j_gene: TRBJ2-3; v_gene: TRBV7-9; d_gene: .; CDR3nt: TGTGCCAGCAGCTACCCCGCAGATCGGGCGACGCAGTATTTT; CDR3aa: CASSYPADRATQYF
abundance: many; j_gene: TRBJ2-7; v_gene: TRBV20-1; d_gene: .; CDR3nt: TGCAGTGCTAGTTCTATGTTGGGGGGCGAGCAGTACTTC; CDR3aa: CSASSMLGGEQYF